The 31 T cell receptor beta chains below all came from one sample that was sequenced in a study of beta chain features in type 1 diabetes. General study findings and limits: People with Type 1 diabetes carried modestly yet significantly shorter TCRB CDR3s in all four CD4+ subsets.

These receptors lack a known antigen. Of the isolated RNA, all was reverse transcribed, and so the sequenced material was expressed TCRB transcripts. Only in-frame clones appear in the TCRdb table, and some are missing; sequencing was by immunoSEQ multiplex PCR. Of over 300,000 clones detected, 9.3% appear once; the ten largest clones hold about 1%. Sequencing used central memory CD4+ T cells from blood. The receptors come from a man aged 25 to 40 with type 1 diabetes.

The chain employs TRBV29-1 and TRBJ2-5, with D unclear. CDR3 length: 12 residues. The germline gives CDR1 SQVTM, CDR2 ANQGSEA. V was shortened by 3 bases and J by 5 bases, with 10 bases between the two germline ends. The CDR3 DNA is TGCAGCGTTGATAGGCAAGGGGAGACCCAGTACTTC. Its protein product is CSVDRQGETQYF.

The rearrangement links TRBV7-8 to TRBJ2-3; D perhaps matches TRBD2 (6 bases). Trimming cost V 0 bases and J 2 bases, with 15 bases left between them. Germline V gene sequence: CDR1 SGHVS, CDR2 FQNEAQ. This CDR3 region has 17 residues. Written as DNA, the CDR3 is TGTGCCAGCAGCTTAGCCGCGGGGACGCTAACCACAGATACGCAGTATTTT. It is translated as CASSLAAGTLTTDTQYF. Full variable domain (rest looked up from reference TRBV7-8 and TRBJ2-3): GAGVSQSPRYKVAKRGQDVALRCDPISGHVSLFWYQQALGQGPEFLTYFQNEAQLDKSGLPSDRFFAERPEGSVSTLKIQRTQQEDSAVYLCASSLAAGTLTTDTQYFGPGTRLTVL.

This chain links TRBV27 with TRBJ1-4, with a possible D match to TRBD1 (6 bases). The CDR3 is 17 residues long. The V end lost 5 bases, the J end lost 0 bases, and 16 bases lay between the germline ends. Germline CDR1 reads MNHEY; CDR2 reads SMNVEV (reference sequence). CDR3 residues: CASSALTGYATNEKLFF. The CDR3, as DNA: TGTGCCAGCAGTGCCTTGACAGGTTATGCAACTAATGAAAAACTGTTTTTT.

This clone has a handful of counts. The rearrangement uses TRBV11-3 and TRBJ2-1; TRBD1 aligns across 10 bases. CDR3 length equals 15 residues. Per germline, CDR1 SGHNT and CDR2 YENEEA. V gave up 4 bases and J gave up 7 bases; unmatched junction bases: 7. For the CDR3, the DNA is TGTGCCAGCAGCTGGGGGACAGGGGAATGGAATGAGCAGTTCTTC. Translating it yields CASSWGTGEWNEQFF.

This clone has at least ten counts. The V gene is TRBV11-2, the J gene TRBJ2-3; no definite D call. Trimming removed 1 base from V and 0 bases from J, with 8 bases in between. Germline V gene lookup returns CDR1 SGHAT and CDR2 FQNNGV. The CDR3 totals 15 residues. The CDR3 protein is CASSLALVSTDTQYF. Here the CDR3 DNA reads TGTGCCAGCAGCTTAGCTTTGGTTAGCACAGATACGCAGTATTTT.

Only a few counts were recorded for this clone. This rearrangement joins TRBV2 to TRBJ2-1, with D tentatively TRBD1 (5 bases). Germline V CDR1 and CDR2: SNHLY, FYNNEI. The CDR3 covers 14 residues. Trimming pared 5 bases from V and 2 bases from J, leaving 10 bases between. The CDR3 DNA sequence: TGTGCCAGCAGTATTGCAGGGCCCTACAATGAGCAGTTCTTC. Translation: CASSIAGPYNEQFF.

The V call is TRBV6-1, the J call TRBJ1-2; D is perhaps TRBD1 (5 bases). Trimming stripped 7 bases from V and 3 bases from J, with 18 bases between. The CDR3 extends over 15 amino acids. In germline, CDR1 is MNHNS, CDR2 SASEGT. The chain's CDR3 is CASNTGGPPDYGYTF. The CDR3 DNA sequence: TGTGCCAGCAACACCGGGGGACCACCGGACTATGGCTACACCTTC.

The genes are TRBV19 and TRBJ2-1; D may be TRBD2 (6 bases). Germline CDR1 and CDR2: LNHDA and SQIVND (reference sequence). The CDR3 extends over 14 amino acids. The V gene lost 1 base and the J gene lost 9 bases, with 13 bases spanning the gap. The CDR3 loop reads CASSIGLAKGEQFF. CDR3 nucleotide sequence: TGTGCCAGTAGTATAGGCCTAGCGAAGGGTGAGCAGTTCTTC.

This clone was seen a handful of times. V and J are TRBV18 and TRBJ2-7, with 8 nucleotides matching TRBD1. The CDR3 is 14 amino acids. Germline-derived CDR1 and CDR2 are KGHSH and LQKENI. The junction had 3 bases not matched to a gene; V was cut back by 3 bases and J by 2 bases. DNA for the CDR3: TGTGCCAGCTCACCGGGACAGGCGACCTACGAGCAGTACTTC. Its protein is CASSPGQATYEQYF.

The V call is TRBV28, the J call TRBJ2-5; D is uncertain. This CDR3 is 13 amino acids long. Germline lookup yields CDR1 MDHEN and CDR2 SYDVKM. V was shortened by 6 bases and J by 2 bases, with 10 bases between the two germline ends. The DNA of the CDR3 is TGTGCCAGCAGCTCATCCTCTCAAGAGACCCAGTACTTC. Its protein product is CASSSSSQETQYF.

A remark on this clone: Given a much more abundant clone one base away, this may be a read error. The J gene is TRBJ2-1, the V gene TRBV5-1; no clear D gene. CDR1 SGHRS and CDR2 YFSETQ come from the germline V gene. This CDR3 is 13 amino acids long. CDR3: CASGLAQYNEQFF. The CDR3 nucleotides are TGCGCCAGCGGCTTGGCACAGTACAATGAGCAGTTCTTC. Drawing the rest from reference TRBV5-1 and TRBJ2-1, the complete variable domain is KAGVTQTPRYLIKTRGQQVTLSCSPISGHRSVSWYQQTPGQGLQFLFEYFSETQRNKGNFPGRFSGRQFSNSRSEMNVSTLELGDSALYLCASGLAQYNEQFFGPGTRLTVL.

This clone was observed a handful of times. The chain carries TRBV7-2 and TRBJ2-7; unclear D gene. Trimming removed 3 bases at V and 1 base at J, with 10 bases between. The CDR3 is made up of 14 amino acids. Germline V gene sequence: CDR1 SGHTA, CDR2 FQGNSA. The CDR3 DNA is TGTGCCAGCAGCTTCCAGGCTAATTCCTACGAGCAGTACTTC. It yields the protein CASSFQANSYEQYF.

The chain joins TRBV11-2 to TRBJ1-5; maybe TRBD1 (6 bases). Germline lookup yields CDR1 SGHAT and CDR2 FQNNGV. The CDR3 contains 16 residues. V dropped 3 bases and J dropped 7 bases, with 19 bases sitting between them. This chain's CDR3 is CASSLSGGAGRQPQHF. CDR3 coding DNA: TGTGCCAGCAGCTTGTCGGGGGGCGCCGGGCGGCAGCCCCAGCATTTT.

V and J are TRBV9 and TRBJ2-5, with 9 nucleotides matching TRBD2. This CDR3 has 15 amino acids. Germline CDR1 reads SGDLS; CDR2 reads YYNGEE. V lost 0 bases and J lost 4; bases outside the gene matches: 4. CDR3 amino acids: CASSVAVAGAETQYF. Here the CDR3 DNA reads TGTGCCAGCAGCGTAGCAGTAGCGGGGGCAGAGACCCAGTACTTC. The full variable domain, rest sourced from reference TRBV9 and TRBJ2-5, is DSGVTQTPKHLITATGQRVTLRCSPRSGDLSVYWYQQSLDQGLQFLIQYYNGEERAKGNILERFSAQQFPDLHSELNLSSLELGDSALYFCASSVAVAGAETQYFGPGTRLLVL.

Written as DNA, the CDR3 is TGTGCCAGCAGCTTAATGGGTTCGACTTATCCCTACAATGAGCAGTTCTTC. Protein: CASSLMGSTYPYNEQFF. V and J are TRBV11-2 and TRBJ2-1; no clear D gene. CDR1 SGHAT and CDR2 FQNNGV come from the germline V gene. The CDR3 is made up of 17 amino acids. The germline V and J ends were trimmed by 2 bases and 2 bases, with 16 bases remaining between them.

The CDR3 sequence is CASRPPTGFYEQYF. CDR3 in DNA: TGTGCCAGCAGGCCCCCGACAGGTTTCTACGAGCAGTACTTC. The chain couples TRBV28 to TRBJ2-7, with D perhaps matching TRBD1 (6 bases). This CDR3 is 14 amino acids long. The V and J ends lost 6 bases and 3 bases respectively, with 15 bases between them. Per the germline V gene, CDR1 is MDHEN and CDR2 is SYDVKM.

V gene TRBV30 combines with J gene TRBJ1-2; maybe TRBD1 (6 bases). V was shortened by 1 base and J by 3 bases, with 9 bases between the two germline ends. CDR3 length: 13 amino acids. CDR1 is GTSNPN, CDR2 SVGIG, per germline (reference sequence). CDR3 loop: CAWSAGADYGYTF. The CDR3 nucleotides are TGTGCCTGGAGTGCAGGGGCTGACTATGGCTACACCTTC.

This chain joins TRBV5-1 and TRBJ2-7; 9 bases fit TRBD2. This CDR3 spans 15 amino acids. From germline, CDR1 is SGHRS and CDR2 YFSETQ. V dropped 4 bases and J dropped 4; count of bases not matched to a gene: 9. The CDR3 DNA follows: TGCGCCAGCAGCCCCCGGGGACTAGCAGGGTACGAGCAGTACTTC. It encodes CASSPRGLAGYEQYF.

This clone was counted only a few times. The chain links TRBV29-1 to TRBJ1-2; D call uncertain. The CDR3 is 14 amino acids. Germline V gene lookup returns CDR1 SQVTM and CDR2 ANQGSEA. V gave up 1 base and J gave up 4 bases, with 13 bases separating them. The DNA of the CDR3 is TGCAGCGTTGAAGTTAACCGGGAAGGCTATGGCTACACCTTC. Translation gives CSVEVNREGYGYTF.

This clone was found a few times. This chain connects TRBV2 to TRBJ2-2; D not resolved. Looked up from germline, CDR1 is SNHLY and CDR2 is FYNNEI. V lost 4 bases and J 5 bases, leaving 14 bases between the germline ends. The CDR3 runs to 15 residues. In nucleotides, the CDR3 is TGTGCCAGCAGTGTGGGTAGGGCCGAAACCGGGGAGCTGTTTTTT. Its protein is CASSVGRAETGELFF.

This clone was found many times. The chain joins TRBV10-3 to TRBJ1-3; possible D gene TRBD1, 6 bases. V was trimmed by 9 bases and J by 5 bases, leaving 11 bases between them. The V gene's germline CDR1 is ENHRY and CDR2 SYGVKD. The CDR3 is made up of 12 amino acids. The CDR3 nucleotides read TGTGCCATTGGGACATCCCGAAACACCATATATTTT. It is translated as CAIGTSRNTIYF.

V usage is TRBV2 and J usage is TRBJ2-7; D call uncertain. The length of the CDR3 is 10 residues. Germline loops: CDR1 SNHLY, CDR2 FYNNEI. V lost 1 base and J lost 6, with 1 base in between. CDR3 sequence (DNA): TGTGCCAGCAGTGAAGGCGAGCAGTACTTC. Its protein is CASSEGEQYF.

In DNA, the CDR3 is TGTGCCAGTAGTCCGGGAGGGATATCGCAGCCCCAGCATTTT. This gives the protein CASSPGGISQPQHF. V gene TRBV19 combines with J gene TRBJ1-5; D ambiguous. The CDR3 is 14 amino acids. CDR1 is LNHDA, CDR2 SQIVND, per germline (reference sequence). The germline V and J ends were trimmed by 5 bases and 7 bases, with 15 bases remaining between them.

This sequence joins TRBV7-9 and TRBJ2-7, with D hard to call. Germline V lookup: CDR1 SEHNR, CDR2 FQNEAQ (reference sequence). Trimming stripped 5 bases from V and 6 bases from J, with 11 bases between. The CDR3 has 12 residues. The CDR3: CASSPNNPEQYF. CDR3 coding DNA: TGTGCCAGCAGCCCTAATAACCCCGAGCAGTACTTC.

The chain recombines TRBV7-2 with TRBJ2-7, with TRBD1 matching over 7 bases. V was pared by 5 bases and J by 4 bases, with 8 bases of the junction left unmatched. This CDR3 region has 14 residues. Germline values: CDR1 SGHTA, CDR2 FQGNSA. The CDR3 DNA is TGTGCCAGCAGCCCACCGGGACAGCAGTACGAGCAGTACTTC. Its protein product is CASSPPGQQYEQYF.

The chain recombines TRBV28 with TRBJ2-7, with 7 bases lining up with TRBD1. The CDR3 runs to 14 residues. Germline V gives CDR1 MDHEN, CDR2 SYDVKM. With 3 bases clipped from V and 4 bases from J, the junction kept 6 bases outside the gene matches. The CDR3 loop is CASSLLTGLYEQYF. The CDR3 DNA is TGTGCCAGCAGTTTGTTGACAGGGCTGTACGAGCAGTACTTC.

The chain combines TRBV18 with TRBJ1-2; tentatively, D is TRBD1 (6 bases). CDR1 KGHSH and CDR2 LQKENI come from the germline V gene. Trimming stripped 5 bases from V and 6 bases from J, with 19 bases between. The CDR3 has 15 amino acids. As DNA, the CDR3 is TGTGCCAGCTCATCCCCTATCGGACAGTACCATGGCTACACCTTC. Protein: CASSSPIGQYHGYTF.

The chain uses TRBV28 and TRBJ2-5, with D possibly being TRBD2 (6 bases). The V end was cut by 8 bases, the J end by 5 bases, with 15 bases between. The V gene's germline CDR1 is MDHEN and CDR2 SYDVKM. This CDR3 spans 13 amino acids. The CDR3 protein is CASGSAGPETQYF. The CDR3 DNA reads TGTGCCAGCGGGTCGGCGGGGCCTGAGACCCAGTACTTC.

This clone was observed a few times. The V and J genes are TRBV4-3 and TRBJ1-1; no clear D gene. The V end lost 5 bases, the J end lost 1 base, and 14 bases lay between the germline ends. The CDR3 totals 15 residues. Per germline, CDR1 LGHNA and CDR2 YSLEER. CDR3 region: CASSLGSNSNTEAFF. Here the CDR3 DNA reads TGCGCCAGCAGCTTAGGGTCCAATTCGAACACTGAAGCTTTCTTT.

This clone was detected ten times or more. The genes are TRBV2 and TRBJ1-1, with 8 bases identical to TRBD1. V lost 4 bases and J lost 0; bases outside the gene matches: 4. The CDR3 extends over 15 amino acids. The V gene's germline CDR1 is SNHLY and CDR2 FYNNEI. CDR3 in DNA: TGTGCCAGCAGTGGTTCCAGGGGGCTGAACACTGAAGCTTTCTTT. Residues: CASSGSRGLNTEAFF.

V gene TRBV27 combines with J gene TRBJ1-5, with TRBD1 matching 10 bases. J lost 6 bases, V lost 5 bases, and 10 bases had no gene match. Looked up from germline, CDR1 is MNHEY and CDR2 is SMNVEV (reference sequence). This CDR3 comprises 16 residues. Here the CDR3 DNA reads TGTGCCAGCAGTCTTAGGGGGGACAGGGGAATTCAGCCCCAGCATTTT. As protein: CASSLRGDRGIQPQHF.